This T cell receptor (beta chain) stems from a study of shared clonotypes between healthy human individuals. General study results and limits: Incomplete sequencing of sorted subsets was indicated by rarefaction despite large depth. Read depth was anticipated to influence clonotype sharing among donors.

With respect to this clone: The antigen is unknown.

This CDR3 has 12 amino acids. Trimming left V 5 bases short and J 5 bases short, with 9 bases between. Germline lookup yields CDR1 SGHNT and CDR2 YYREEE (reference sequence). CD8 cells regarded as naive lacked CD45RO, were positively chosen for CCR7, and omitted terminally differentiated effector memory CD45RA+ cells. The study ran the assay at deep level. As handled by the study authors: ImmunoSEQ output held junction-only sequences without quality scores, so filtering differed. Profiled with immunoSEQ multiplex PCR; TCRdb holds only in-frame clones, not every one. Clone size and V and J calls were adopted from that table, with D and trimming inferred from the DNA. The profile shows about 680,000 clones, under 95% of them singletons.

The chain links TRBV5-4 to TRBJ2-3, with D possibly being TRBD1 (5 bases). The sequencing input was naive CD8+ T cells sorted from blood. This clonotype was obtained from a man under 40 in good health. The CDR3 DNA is TGTGCCAGCAGATCTACAGGAGATACGCAGTATTTT. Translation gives CASRSTGDTQYF.